This entry describes one TCR beta chain. Its antigen is unknown. With 60 Vbeta and 13 Jbeta primers, the PCR was carried out. The assay was immunoSEQ multiplex PCR, and TCRdb's table has in-frame clones only and misses some. The table has fewer than 250,000 clones, 87% seen once. The V and J ends lost 6 bases and 8 bases respectively, with 17 bases between them. CDR1 KGHSH and CDR2 LQKENI come from the germline V gene. This CDR3 comprises 14 residues. The data originate from a study of cytomegalovirus exposure and HLA in healthy donors. Broader study findings: Another analysis was done later, and it associated more than 15,000 TCR beta sequences with HLA alleles at 0.05 false discovery rate. In a later analysis, several top co-occurrence clusters appeared linked to parvovirus B19, influenza, CMV and Epstein-Barr virus. It was reported that TCR beta sequences correctly inferred the HLA-A and HLA-B alleles for most subjects. A later analysis, which compared TCR beta chains of equal frequency, found the HLA-associated ones more clonally expanded.

V usage is TRBV18 and J usage is TRBJ2-1; D ambiguous. The sample was PBMCs. This clonotype was sampled from a boy under 10 years old in good health and CMV-seronegative. The CDR3 nucleotides read TGTGCCAGCTCGCCCTTAGGAGCCTGGGATGAGCAGTTCTTC. It specifies CASSPLGAWDEQFF.